The 32 T cell receptor beta chains reported below all come from one sample, sequenced in a study of blood T cell repertoires in COVID-19. Clones were read by immunoSEQ multiplex PCR, and TCRdb kept only the in-frame ones, dropping some. Of roughly 250,000 clones listed, approximately 86% are singletons. The sequenced sample consisted of PBMCs or T cells enriched from blood (not recorded which). The source is a woman aged 40 to 50 with acute COVID-19.

This clone occurred once. J is TRBJ1-6 and V is TRBV11-2; TRBD1 might be the D (6 bases). The V gene lost 4 bases and the J gene lost 5 bases, with 15 bases spanning the gap. In germline, CDR1 is SGHAT, CDR2 FQNNGV. The CDR3 consists of 16 residues. CDR3 DNA: TGTGCCAGCAGCTCCGGAACCGGGACACATAATTCACCCCTCCACTTT. It translates to CASSSGTGTHNSPLHF.

The gene calls are TRBV6-2 or TRBV6-3 and TRBJ2-7; 9 nucleotides align to TRBD2. This CDR3 comprises 17 residues. V shed 2 bases and J 2 bases; nucleotides not matched to a gene: 10. Germline CDR1 and CDR2: MNHEY and SVGEGT. CDR3 protein: CASSYTSFSGSPYEQYF. Written as DNA, the CDR3 is TGTGCCAGCAGTTACACATCATTTAGCGGGAGTCCCTACGAGCAGTACTTC.

The chain combines TRBV13 with TRBJ2-7; TRBD2 agrees at 14 bases. This CDR3 contains 18 residues. J was trimmed by 3 bases and V by 3 bases; bases with no gene match: 10. In germline, CDR1 is PRHDT, CDR2 FYEKMQ (reference sequence). CDR3 in DNA: TGTGCCAGCAGCTTGGGACTAGCGGGAGTGAACTCTGTCTACGAGCAGTACTTC. Its translation is CASSLGLAGVNSVYEQYF.

This clone was observed once. This sequence joins TRBV7-3 and TRBJ2-5, with 7 bases aligning to TRBD1. The CDR3 is 14 amino acids. CDR1 SGHTA and CDR2 FQGTGA come from the germline V gene. The V and J ends lost 5 bases and 2 bases, in that order; junction bases with no gene match: 5. CDR3 residues: CASSTGTEQETQYF. The CDR3 nucleotides are TGTGCCAGCAGCACAGGGACAGAACAAGAGACCCAGTACTTC.

This chain uses TRBV15 with TRBJ2-1; 8 bases align to TRBD2. CDR3 length: 16 residues. Trimming cost V 6 bases and J 0 bases; bases outside gene matches: 7. Germline V gene data show CDR1 as LNHNV and CDR2 as YYDKDF (reference sequence). This CDR3 reads CATRSYGRDSYNEQFF. The CDR3 DNA follows: TGTGCCACCAGGTCATACGGGAGGGACTCCTACAATGAGCAGTTCTTC.

The J gene is TRBJ2-3, the V gene TRBV7-8; possibly TRBD1 for D (5 bases). The CDR3 has 17 amino acids. In germline, CDR1 is SGHVS, CDR2 FQNEAQ. Trimming took 5 bases from V and 1 from J, leaving 19 bases between them. The CDR3 is CASSIILQDRGTDTQYF. The CDR3 nucleotides are TGTGCCAGCAGCATCATCCTACAGGATCGGGGCACAGATACGCAGTATTTT.

The chain is built from TRBV18 and TRBJ2-1, with unresolved D. Germline CDR1 is KGHSH and CDR2 is LQKENI. Trimming left V 4 bases short and J 5 bases short, with 9 bases between. The CDR3 has 13 residues. CDR3 DNA sequence: TGTGCCAGCTCACTACGACAAGACAATGAGCAGTTCTTC. It specifies CASSLRQDNEQFF.

This chain uses TRBV6-1 with TRBJ2-7; D is unclear. V lost 3 bases, J lost 0 bases, and 9 bases lay in between. This CDR3 region has 14 residues. Germline V CDR1 and CDR2: MNHNS, SASEGT. Written as DNA, the CDR3 is TGTGCCAGCAGTGAGAGCGAAAGCTCCTACGAGCAGTACTTC. Its translation is CASSESESSYEQYF.

The chain couples TRBV19 to TRBJ1-2; 7 bases fit TRBD1. Germline lookup yields CDR1 LNHDA and CDR2 SQIVND (reference sequence). The CDR3 extends over 13 amino acids. The V and J ends lost 4 bases and 4 bases, in that order; junction bases with no gene match: 3. The CDR3 coding sequence is TGTGCCAGTAGTAAGGGACAGATCTATGGCTACACCTTC. This gives the protein CASSKGQIYGYTF. Full variable domain (missing parts from reference TRBV19 and TRBJ1-2): DGGITQSPKYLFRKEGQNVTLSCEQNLNHDAMYWYRQDPGQGLRLIYYSQIVNDFQKGDIAEGYSVSREKKESFPLTVTSAQKNPTAFYLCASSKGQIYGYTFGSGTRLTVV.

The V and J genes are TRBV5-1 and TRBJ2-3; TRBD2 is a possible D gene (6 bases). The V gene's germline CDR1 is SGHRS and CDR2 YFSETQ. V lost 0 bases and J 4 bases, leaving 9 bases between the germline ends. The CDR3 length is 14 residues. The CDR3, as DNA: TGCGCCAGCAGCTTGGCGGGAGTCCCAGATACGCAGTATTTT. This translates into CASSLAGVPDTQYF.

The chain uses TRBV5-4 and TRBJ2-7, with 7 positions matching TRBD1. CDR1 is SGHNT and CDR2 is YYREEE in the germline V gene (reference sequence). The CDR3 length is 13 residues. V gave up 0 bases and J gave up 5 bases; unmatched junction bases: 2. CDR3 sequence: CASSLGGGNEQYF. CDR3 bases: TGTGCCAGCAGCTTGGGAGGGGGCAACGAGCAGTACTTC.

The genes are TRBV14 and TRBJ2-4; TRBD2 is a possible D gene (5 bases). This CDR3 region has 12 residues. The germline CDR1 and CDR2 sequences are SGHDN and FVKESK. V was clipped by 0 bases and J by 16 bases, with 13 bases between them. In DNA form, the CDR3 reads TGTGCCAGCAGCCAAGATCGAGGGCAGAATTACTTC. It is translated as CASSQDRGQNYF.

The CDR3 nucleotides read TGCGCCAGCAGCCAATCCAGCGGGAGATCGGACGAGCAGTACTTC. This translates into CASSQSSGRSDEQYF. The gene calls are TRBV4-1 and TRBJ2-7; 8 nucleotides align to TRBD2. Germline V gene data show CDR1 as MGHRA and CDR2 as YSYEKL. V shed 2 bases, J shed 5 bases, and the junction held 8 bases outside the gene matches. This CDR3 has 15 residues.

The chain recombines TRBV21-1 with TRBJ1-6; the table gives TRBD1 as D, unverified against the DNA. TRBV21-1 is a pseudogene locus. The CDR3 runs 20 residues. CDR3 residues: CASSKVVGHHKESYNSPLHF. In nucleotides, the CDR3 is TGTGCCAGCAGCAAAGTAGTGGGACATCACAAGGAATCTTATAATTCACCCCTCCACTTT.

This chain connects TRBV19 to TRBJ1-5; D is unresolved. This CDR3 region has 14 residues. In germline, CDR1 is LNHDA, CDR2 SQIVND (reference sequence). Trimming removed 5 bases from V and 8 bases from J, with 16 bases in between. The CDR3 here is CASSPTPGIEPQHF. CDR3 nucleotides: TGTGCCAGTAGTCCCACTCCGGGGATTGAGCCCCAGCATTTT.

The rearrangement joins TRBV9 to TRBJ2-2, with D perhaps matching TRBD1 (6 bases). V gave up 3 bases and J gave up 1 base, with 13 bases separating them. CDR1 SGDLS and CDR2 YYNGEE come from the germline V gene. CDR3 length equals 16 residues. Here the CDR3 reads CASSALSTGNTGELFF. In nucleotides, the CDR3 is TGTGCCAGCAGCGCCCTATCGACAGGGAACACCGGGGAGCTGTTTTTT.

The chain combines TRBV19 with TRBJ2-4; TRBD1 agrees at 8 bases. The germline CDR1 and CDR2 sequences are LNHDA and SQIVND (reference sequence). The junction had 6 bases not matched to a gene; V was cut back by 4 bases and J by 1 base. The CDR3 has 16 residues. Here the CDR3 reads CASSTRGRGAKNIQYF. The CDR3 DNA is TGTGCCAGTAGTACCAGGGGGCGCGGGGCCAAAAACATTCAGTACTTC.

The genes are TRBV9 and TRBJ1-6, with TRBD1 identical over 9 bases. This CDR3 comprises 17 residues. V was clipped by 0 bases and J by 5 bases; unmatched bases: 6. Germline V gene lookup returns CDR1 SGDLS and CDR2 YYNGEE. CDR3 amino acids: CASSVDPGQGNNSPLHF. The CDR3 DNA reads as TGTGCCAGCAGCGTAGACCCGGGACAGGGTAATAATTCACCCCTCCACTTT.

The chain links TRBV5-4 to TRBJ2-2; 8 nucleotides match TRBD2. V lost 4 bases to trimming and J lost 1 base; unmatched junction nucleotides: 6. The CDR3 extends over 16 amino acids. CDR1 is SGHNT and CDR2 is YYREEE in the germline V gene (reference sequence). The CDR3 DNA reads as TGTGCCAGCAGCCTACGACTAGCGTGGAACACCGGGGAGCTGTTTTTT. Its translation is CASSLRLAWNTGELFF.

The chain employs TRBV7-3 and TRBJ2-2, with 7 bases aligning to TRBD2. Looked up from germline, CDR1 is SGHTA and CDR2 is FQGTGA. This CDR3 region has 16 residues. With 5 bases clipped from V and 4 bases from J, the junction kept 10 bases outside the gene matches. The DNA of the CDR3 is TGTGCCAGCAGCCGGTCTAGCGGAGTCCTCACCGGGGAGCTGTTTTTT. Protein: CASSRSSGVLTGELFF.

This clone appeared a single time. The CDR3 DNA sequence: TGCGCCAGCAGCTTGGACCGACAGGTGAGCACTGAAGCTTTCTTT. It encodes CASSLDRQVSTEAFF. The chain is built from TRBV5-1 and TRBJ1-1, with D possibly matching TRBD1 (6 bases). From germline, CDR1 is SGHRS and CDR2 YFSETQ. V was trimmed by 0 bases and J by 4 bases, leaving 13 bases between them. The CDR3 consists of 15 residues.

About this clone: Other DNA sequences from this sample encode an identical CDR3 as well. V gene TRBV11-3 combines with J gene TRBJ2-2; 11 bases match TRBD2. With 1 base clipped from V and 5 bases from J, the junction kept 6 bases outside the gene matches. CDR3 size: 17 residues. Germline V CDR1 and CDR2: SGHNT, YENEEA. In DNA form, the CDR3 reads TGTGCCAGCAGCTTAGTAAGGCTAGCGGGAGGAACCGGGGAGCTGTTTTTT. This translates into CASSLVRLAGGTGELFF.

The chain is built from TRBV21-1 and TRBJ2-7; TRBD2, the table's D call, was not compared with the DNA. TRBV21-1 is shown as a pseudogene. This CDR3 is built from 14 residues. The chain's CDR3 is CASRASGIPLEQYF. In DNA, the CDR3 is TGTGCCAGCAGAGCTAGCGGCATCCCTTTGGAGCAGTACTTC.

This clone was seen ten or more times. V usage is TRBV6-5 and J usage is TRBJ2-5, with D possibly being TRBD2 (6 bases). The V end was cut by 6 bases, the J end by 4 bases, with 9 bases between. The CDR3 is made up of 12 amino acids. The germline V gene encodes CDR1 MNHEY and CDR2 SVGAGI. This chain's CDR3 is CASRGLTETQYF. CDR3 in DNA: TGTGCCAGCAGAGGACTAACAGAGACCCAGTACTTC.

This clone was seen once. The V gene is TRBV9, the J gene TRBJ2-3; 8 bases match TRBD2. There are 17 residues in the CDR3. Trimming took 0 bases from V and 3 from J; bases not matched to a gene: 9. Germline V gene data show CDR1 as SGDLS and CDR2 as YYNGEE. The chain's CDR3 is CASSVGVGGLVTDTQYF. The CDR3 nucleotides read TGTGCCAGCAGCGTAGGGGTAGGGGGACTAGTTACAGATACGCAGTATTTT.

As DNA, the CDR3 is TGTGCCAGCAGCCAAGGTCTAGCGGGAGTTGAGGAGCAGTACTTC. As protein: CASSQGLAGVEEQYF. The rearrangement links TRBV3-1 (or the pseudogene TRBV3-2) to TRBJ2-7; 10 nucleotides match TRBD2. V dropped 1 base and J dropped 7; count of bases not matched to a gene: 7. CDR1 is LGHDT and CDR2 is YNNKEL in the germline V gene (reference sequence). CDR3 size: 15 residues.

Only a few counts were recorded for this clone. This chain links TRBV5-3 with TRBJ2-5, with 8 bases fitting TRBD1. TRBV5-3 is filed as an ORF, its function uncertain. The V gene end was trimmed by 4 bases and the J gene end by 4 bases; junction bases not matched to a gene: 12. The CDR3 length is 16 residues. The CDR3 loop is CARSHDDRGPRETQYF. In nucleotides, the CDR3 is TGTGCCAGAAGCCACGACGACAGGGGTCCGAGAGAGACCCAGTACTTC.

CDR3 DNA sequence: TGTGCCAGCTCCCGGACAGAAGAGGAGCAGTACTTC. It specifies CASSRTEEEQYF. V is TRBV18 and J is TRBJ2-7; possible D gene TRBD1, 6 bases. The CDR3 is made up of 12 amino acids. Deletions cut 6 bases from V and 7 bases from J, with 13 bases between. Germline-derived CDR1 and CDR2 are KGHSH and LQKENI.

This clone was counted once. This chain joins TRBV6-5 and TRBJ1-4; 7 bases line up with TRBD1. From germline, CDR1 is MNHEY and CDR2 SVGAGI. CDR3 length: 14 residues. V was clipped by 5 bases and J by 10 bases; unmatched bases: 10. The CDR3 bases are TGTGCCAGCAGTCCCGCCCCAGGGGGGCGAAAACTGTTTTTT. Translation: CASSPAPGGRKLFF.

This chain uses TRBV19 with TRBJ2-7; D possibly corresponds to TRBD2 (5 bases). Germline V gene data show CDR1 as LNHDA and CDR2 as SQIVND (reference sequence). The CDR3 extends over 14 amino acids. With 7 bases removed from V and 0 bases from J, the gap between germline ends came to 13 bases. The CDR3 sequence: CASKGDPSSYEQYF. In DNA form, the CDR3 reads TGTGCCAGTAAGGGAGATCCAAGCTCCTACGAGCAGTACTTC.

The V gene is TRBV19, the J gene TRBJ2-1, with no clear D. Germline V CDR1 and CDR2: LNHDA, SQIVND (reference sequence). V was cut by 6 bases and J by 4 bases, with 16 bases left in between. The CDR3 is 15 amino acids. This CDR3 reads CASRISAGGYNEQFF. CDR3 sequence (DNA): TGTGCCAGTAGAATTTCAGCCGGCGGTTACAATGAGCAGTTCTTC.

J is TRBJ2-7 and V is TRBV6-5, with D unclear. Germline V CDR1 and CDR2: MNHEY, SVGAGI. This CDR3 contains 12 residues. Trimming removed 8 bases from V and 0 bases from J, with 8 bases in between. The CDR3 sequence: CASLTRSYEQYF. CDR3 DNA: TGTGCCAGCCTTACACGCTCCTACGAGCAGTACTTC.